The 13 T cell receptor beta chains reported below all come from one sample, sequenced in a study of graft-versus-host responses after intestinal transplantation. Produced via immunoSEQ multiplex PCR; TCRdb's table is partial and in-frame only. The sample records about 92,000 clones, around 90% being singletons. Their antigen targets remain unknown. Material: unstimulated CD8+ T cells sorted from spleen or lymph node cells, obtained before intestinal transplant. These receptor sequences come from a human donor who received an intestinal transplant.

The chain has TRBV4-1 and TRBJ1-5, with D uncertain. V was pared by 4 bases and J by 0 bases, with 13 bases between. Germline CDR1 reads MGHRA; CDR2 reads YSYEKL. This CDR3 contains 16 residues. The CDR3 nucleotides are TGCGCCAGCAGCCCCTGGACGTATTATAGCAATCAGCCCCAGCATTTT. Translated, it gives CASSPWTYYSNQPQHF.

A single count supports this clone. The genes are TRBV10-2 and TRBJ2-3, with D perhaps assigned TRBD1 or TRBD2 (5 bases each). The CDR3 has 13 amino acids. V was trimmed by 8 bases and J by 2 bases, leaving 11 bases between them. Germline V gene data show CDR1 as WSHSY and CDR2 as SAAADI. The CDR3 loop is CASLEGFTDTQYF. For the CDR3, the DNA is TGCGCCAGCTTAGAGGGGTTCACAGATACGCAGTATTTT.

The gene calls are TRBV10-3 and TRBJ1-3, with D possibly matching TRBD1 (6 bases). The CDR3 is made up of 16 amino acids. The germline V and J ends were trimmed by 11 bases and 4 bases, with 24 bases remaining between them. Per the germline V gene, CDR1 is ENHRY and CDR2 is SYGVKD. CDR3 nucleotide sequence: TGTGCCGCTGGGTGGAGGGGGTCTGGCGGAGGAAACACCATATATTTT. Translated, it gives CAAGWRGSGGGNTIYF.

The chain couples TRBV7-9 to TRBJ2-7; 9 bases are a match to TRBD1. The V and J ends lost 4 bases and 7 bases, in that order; junction bases with no gene match: 5. CDR3 length equals 13 residues. Per the germline V gene, CDR1 is SEHNR and CDR2 is FQNEAQ (reference sequence). The CDR3 DNA is TGTGCCAGCAGCTCCACAGGGGGCAGTGAGCAGTACTTC. It encodes CASSSTGGSEQYF.

The chain uses TRBV6-1 and TRBJ2-1; D remains unclear. The V end was cut by 2 bases, the J end by 8 bases, with 7 bases between. The germline gives CDR1 MNHNS, CDR2 SASEGT. This CDR3 comprises 12 residues. CDR3 residues: CASSELRYEQFF. Here the CDR3 DNA reads TGTGCCAGCAGTGAACTTAGGTATGAGCAGTTCTTC.

This clone was detected only once. This chain links TRBV6-6 with TRBJ2-5; D unresolved. V lost 2 bases and J 1 base, leaving 2 bases between the germline ends. Looked up from germline, CDR1 is MNHNY and CDR2 is SVGAGI (reference sequence). The CDR3 length is 12 residues. CDR3 sequence reads: CASSYIQETQYF. CDR3 DNA: TGTGCCAGCAGTTACATCCAAGAGACCCAGTACTTC.

This clone was recorded once. This rearrangement joins TRBV11-2 to TRBJ2-7; D gene unclear. Germline CDR1 reads SGHAT; CDR2 reads FQNNGV. The CDR3 has 15 residues. Trimming removed 0 bases from V and 0 bases from J, with 9 bases in between. The CDR3 here is CASSLEDGSSYEQYF. In nucleotides, the CDR3 is TGTGCCAGCAGCTTAGAAGACGGCAGCTCCTACGAGCAGTACTTC.

The chain employs TRBV6-5 and TRBJ2-5; D is ambiguous. Germline CDR1 MNHEY, CDR2 SVGAGI. V lost 6 bases to trimming and J lost 2 bases, with 10 bases between them. The CDR3 length is 13 residues. The CDR3 region is CASSPNPQETQYF. DNA of the CDR3: TGTGCCAGCAGCCCGAACCCACAAGAGACCCAGTACTTC.

This rearrangement joins TRBV10-2 to TRBJ2-7, with TRBD1 as a possible D gene (5 bases). The V end lost 2 bases, the J end lost 2 bases, and 16 bases lay between the germline ends. Germline CDR1 reads WSHSY; CDR2 reads SAAADI. This CDR3 region has 16 residues. CDR3 DNA sequence: TGCGCCAGCAGTGAGAGTAGAGGACATCTGGCCTACGAGCAGTACTTC. Protein: CASSESRGHLAYEQYF.

The V and J genes are TRBV6-1 and TRBJ2-7; 8 bases map to TRBD2. V shed 3 bases, J shed 6 bases, and the junction held 10 bases outside the gene matches. Germline CDR1 MNHNS, CDR2 SASEGT. The CDR3 has 15 residues. The CDR3 bases are TGTGCCAGCAGTGAGGGACTAGGCCTTAACGTCGAGCAGTACTTC. Encoded protein: CASSEGLGLNVEQYF.

This sequence joins TRBV4-1 and TRBJ2-7, with TRBD2 identical over 7 bases. The CDR3 covers 13 residues. Germline V lookup: CDR1 MGHRA, CDR2 YSYEKL. V gave up 1 base and J gave up 7 bases; unmatched junction bases: 4. The CDR3 loop is CASSQVGRKEQYF. Here the CDR3 DNA reads TGCGCCAGCAGCCAAGTCGGGAGGAAAGAGCAGTACTTC.

This chain joins TRBV9 and TRBJ1-3, with D possibly matching TRBD1 (5 bases). The CDR3 covers 15 residues. Germline V gene lookup returns CDR1 SGDLS and CDR2 YYNGEE. Trimming stripped 1 base from V and 4 bases from J, with 12 bases between. CDR3 bases: TGTGCCAGCAGCGTACACCAGGGCGGGGGAAACACCATATATTTT. Translated, it gives CASSVHQGGGNTIYF.

The chain joins TRBV28 to TRBJ2-7; no firm D call. Per the germline V gene, CDR1 is MDHEN and CDR2 is SYDVKM. Trimming pared 2 bases from V and 0 bases from J, leaving 11 bases between. CDR3 length: 15 residues. The CDR3, as DNA: TGTGCCAGCAGTTTAGAGGCAGGTGCCTCCTACGAGCAGTACTTC. This encodes CASSLEAGASYEQYF.